Listed below are T cell receptor beta chains from one sample, sequenced in a study of CD8 T cells in ankylosing spondylitis. TCRdb reanalysed the 5' RACE reads using MiXCR and keeps one entry per CDR3 protein. The table shows just over 150,000 distinct CDR3 sequences, with approximately 20% occurring only once. Sequencing was performed on blood, either unsorted or a sorted T cell fraction (not recorded which). These receptors came from a male donor with ankylosing spondylitis or in good health (not recorded which). Each CDR3 is given with its conserved first and last residue. A D gene is named only where the DNA matches it firmly. Size tells how often a clone was seen (once, few, many) or the class of an expanded clone, and some rows leave it out.

clone_size j_call d_call v_call cdr3_nt cdr3_aa
. TRBJ2-2 TRBD1 TRBV3-1 TGTGCCAGCAGCCTGCGGACAGGGGCCGGGGAGCTGTTTTTT CASSLRTGAGELFF
. TRBJ2-2 . TRBV10-3 TGTGCCATCACCTCTCCAGCCACCGGGGAGCTGTTTTTT CAITSPATGELFF
few TRBJ2-7 . TRBV18 TGTGCCAGCTCACCGTCGCTAAGTACCTACGAGCAGTACTTC CASSPSLSTYEQYF
many TRBJ1-5 . TRBV3-1 TGTGCCAGCAGCCAAGGGACAGGCAATCAGCCCCAGCATTTT CASSQGTGNQPQHF
many TRBJ2-3 . TRBV24-1 TGTGCCACCAGTGATTTGCAATTTGGAGGGGTGGATACGCAGTATTTT CATSDLQFGGVDTQYF
. TRBJ2-2 TRBD1 TRBV7-8 TGTGCCAGCAGCTTAGGGGCCCCGGGACAGGGAAATGAGAACGGGGAGCTGTTTTTT CASSLGAPGQGNENGELFF
few TRBJ1-2 . TRBV12-3/TRBV12-4 TGTGCCAGCACATGGGACGGCGACTATGGCTACACCTTC CASTWDGDYGYTF
many TRBJ1-1 . TRBV29-1 TGCAGCGTTGTAAAGACAGGCCTGAACACTGAAGCTTTCTTT CSVVKTGLNTEAFF
. TRBJ1-6 . TRBV12-3/TRBV12-4 TGTGCCAGCAGCCCCGGTGCAGGGGATGGAAGCTCACCCCTCCACTTT CASSPGAGDGSSPLHF
many TRBJ1-1 . TRBV29-1 TGCAGCGTTGGGAGCCAGTTCACTGAAGCTTTCTTT CSVGSQFTEAFF
many TRBJ2-7 . TRBV4-1 TGCGCCAGCAGCCAAGAGTCCCTAATTAGCTCCTACGAGCAGTACTTC CASSQESLISSYEQYF
. TRBJ2-2 . TRBV27 TGTGCCAGCAGTCCAGTGGGGGATGGTACCGGGGAGCTGTTTTTT CASSPVGDGTGELFF
few TRBJ2-3 . TRBV18 TGTGCCAGCTCTTCGGCGACAGATACGCAGTATTTT CASSSATDTQYF
few TRBJ2-2 TRBD2 TRBV6-5 TGTGCCAGCAGTTACTCGATGAGCGGGAGGACCGGGGAGCTGTTTTTT CASSYSMSGRTGELFF
few TRBJ2-1 . TRBV5-1 TGCGCCAGCAGCTTGGGAGAGAGCCCAAGATACAATGAGCAGTTCTTC CASSLGESPRYNEQFF
. TRBJ2-3 . TRBV7-9 TGTGCCCCGGGGCCGGATCTTTCGGATACGCAGTATTTT CAPGPDLSDTQYF
many TRBJ1-2 TRBD1 TRBV20-1 TGCAGTGCTAGGGACAGGGGATTTGGTGGCTACACCTTC CSARDRGFGGYTF
few TRBJ2-5 . TRBV7-8 TGTGCCAGCAGCCCCCTGGGGCCCTCGGTGGCCCAGTACTTC CASSPLGPSVAQYF
many TRBJ2-7 . TRBV28 TGTGCCAGCAGCTTACCCGACAGGTCCTACGAGCAGTACTTC CASSLPDRSYEQYF
many TRBJ2-5 . TRBV27 TGTGCCAGCAGTTTCGGGCATACCCAAGAGACCCAGTACTTC CASSFGHTQETQYF
few TRBJ2-7 TRBD2 TRBV9 TGTGCCAGCAGCACCACTAGCGGGGGTCTTGTCGAGCAGTACTTC CASSTTSGGLVEQYF
few TRBJ2-2 . TRBV9 TGTGCCAGCAGCGTAGAATGGCGGACACCGAACACCGGGGAGCTGTTTTTT CASSVEWRTPNTGELFF
many TRBJ1-1 TRBD1 TRBV24-1 TGTGCCACCAGTGATTCGGGACAGCTAGGGACTGAAGCTTTCTTT CATSDSGQLGTEAFF
few TRBJ1-1 . TRBV2 TGTGCCAACCGCCGGGGCACTGAAGCTTTCTTT CANRRGTEAFF
many TRBJ1-4 . TRBV29-1 TGCAGCACGCTGGCAGGGGTCAATGAAAAACTGTTTTTT CSTLAGVNEKLFF
many TRBJ1-4 . TRBV4-1 TGCGCCAGCAGCCAAAACCAAGGGGCCCAAGAAAAACTGTTTTTT CASSQNQGAQEKLFF
few TRBJ2-7 . TRBV13 TGTGCCAGCAGCCCCCGGGACTGGTCCTACGAGCAGTACTTC CASSPRDWSYEQYF
. TRBJ2-5 . TRBV14 TGTGCCAGCAGCCCGGCGGAAGGTGGTCCCCAGTACTTC CASSPAEGGPQYF
many TRBJ1-1 . TRBV5-1 TGCGCCAGCAGCTGGGGTAGCAGGGGAAACACTGAAGCTTTCTTT CASSWGSRGNTEAFF
few TRBJ1-4 . TRBV10-2 TGCGCCAGCAGGGACTTAACTAATGAAAAACTGTTTTTT CASRDLTNEKLFF
. TRBJ2-3 TRBD2 TRBV29-1 TGCAGCGTTGAGACTAGCGGGAGGCCAGATACGCAGTATTTT CSVETSGRPDTQYF
many TRBJ2-7 . TRBV10-2 TGCGCCAGCAAGCCGCCAGCGTCTCCCTACGAGCAGTACTTC CASKPPASPYEQYF
few TRBJ2-1 TRBD2 TRBV20-1 TGCAGTGCTAGAGGGATAGCGGGGCCAATCTACAATGAGCAGTTCTTC CSARGIAGPIYNEQFF
many TRBJ2-5 . TRBV28 TGTGCCAGCCGAAGAACGGTAGGAGAGACCCAGTACTTC CASRRTVGETQYF
many TRBJ1-2 . TRBV29-1 TGCAGCGCCTATTCTAGTGGCTACACCTTC CSAYSSGYTF
many TRBJ2-1 . TRBV5-1 TGCGCCAGCAGCTCTTCACCTAACCCGTCTTATGAGCAGTTCTTC CASSSSPNPSYEQFF
many TRBJ1-4 . TRBV5-1 TGCGCCAGCAGCTTGGATCCGGGTTCAACTAATGAAAAACTGTTTTTT CASSLDPGSTNEKLFF
. TRBJ2-1 TRBD2 TRBV10-3 TGTGCCATCACCGACCCGGGACTAGCGGGAGTCAATGAGCAGTTCTTC CAITDPGLAGVNEQFF
few TRBJ2-1 TRBD2 TRBV9 TGTGCCAGCAGCGTCACTAGCGCGAGCTACAATGAGCAGTTCTTC CASSVTSASYNEQFF
few TRBJ2-1 . TRBV28 TGTGCCAGCAGACAGGGACCCCGTTTTAGCCTGGATGAGCAGTTCTTC CASRQGPRFSLDEQFF
. TRBJ2-1 . TRBV12-3/TRBV12-4 TGTGCCAGCAGTTTGGACAATGAGCAGTTCTTC CASSLDNEQFF
. TRBJ2-7 TRBD2 TRBV14 TGTGCCAGCAGCCAAGCCCAGGATAGCGGGAGGTATGATTACGAGCAGTACTTC CASSQAQDSGRYDYEQYF
few TRBJ2-6 . TRBV5-1 TGCGCCAGCAGCCCGTTACCGGAATCTGGGGCCAACGTCCTGACTTTC CASSPLPESGANVLTF
. TRBJ2-1 . TRBV3-1 TGTGCCAGCGCGGGAATCGATGAGCAGTTCTTC CASAGIDEQFF
few TRBJ1-5 . TRBV18 TGTGCCAGCTCACCTGGCGGGTTTTCAGGCAATCAGCCCCAGCATTTT CASSPGGFSGNQPQHF
. TRBJ2-1 . TRBV18 TGTGCCAGCTCACCGAGGACAATCAGCCACAATGAGCAGTTCTTC CASSPRTISHNEQFF
. TRBJ2-3 . TRBV20-1 TGCAGTCCCAACCCCCGAGGGGGGGGGCGCACAGATACGCAGTATTTT CSPNPRGGGRTDTQYF
. TRBJ2-5 TRBD1 TRBV11-2 TGTGCCAGCAGCCTACAGGGGTTGAACCAAGAGACCCAGTACTTC CASSLQGLNQETQYF
many TRBJ1-1 TRBD1 TRBV12-3/TRBV12-4 TGTGCCAGCACTCCGGGGGGACAGGGGGCTAGGAACACTGAAGCTTTCTTT CASTPGGQGARNTEAFF
. TRBJ2-7 TRBD2 TRBV28 TGTGCCAGCAGTTTCAGAGGGCTAGCGGATTCCTACGAGCAGTACTTC CASSFRGLADSYEQYF
few TRBJ1-6 TRBD1 TRBV5-4 TGTGCCAGCAGCGTGGACAGGGGTAATTCACCCCTCCACTTT CASSVDRGNSPLHF
few TRBJ2-7 TRBD2 TRBV19 TGTGCCAGTAGTATTTCGGGGAGGGCCCCCTACGAGCAGTACTTC CASSISGRAPYEQYF
many TRBJ1-1 . TRBV5-1 TGCGCCAGCAGCTCGTTGGGGAACACTGAAGCTTTCTTT CASSSLGNTEAFF
many TRBJ1-1 TRBD1 TRBV12-3/TRBV12-4 TGTGCCAGCACCCCACCGACAGGGACTGAAGCTTTCTTT CASTPPTGTEAFF
few TRBJ1-4 . TRBV5-1 TGCGCCAGCAGCTTGGACGGCAGGGAGGGGGAAAAACTGTTTTTT CASSLDGREGEKLFF
. TRBJ2-7 TRBD1 TRBV20-1 TGCAGTGCTCCCAAAGACAGGGGGGACTACTACGAGCAGTACTTC CSAPKDRGDYYEQYF